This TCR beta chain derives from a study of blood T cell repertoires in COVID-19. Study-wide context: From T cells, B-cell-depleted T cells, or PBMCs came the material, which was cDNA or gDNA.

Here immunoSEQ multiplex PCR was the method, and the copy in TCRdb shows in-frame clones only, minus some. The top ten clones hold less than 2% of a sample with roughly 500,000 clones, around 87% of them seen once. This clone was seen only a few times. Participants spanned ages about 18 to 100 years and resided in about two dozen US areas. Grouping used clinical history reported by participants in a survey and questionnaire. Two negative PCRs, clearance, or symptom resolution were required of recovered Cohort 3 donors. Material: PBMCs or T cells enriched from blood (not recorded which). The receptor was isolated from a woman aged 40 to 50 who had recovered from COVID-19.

The CDR3 is CASSSEGQGTGELFF. The CDR3 DNA follows: TGTGCCAGCAGCTCCGAGGGACAGGGGACCGGGGAGCTGTTTTTT. The rearrangement links TRBV6-4 to TRBJ2-2; 10 nucleotides agree with TRBD1. The ends lost 6 bases at V and 5 bases at J; junction bases unmatched: 6. The CDR3 consists of 15 residues. Germline loops: CDR1 MRHNA, CDR2 SNTAGT.